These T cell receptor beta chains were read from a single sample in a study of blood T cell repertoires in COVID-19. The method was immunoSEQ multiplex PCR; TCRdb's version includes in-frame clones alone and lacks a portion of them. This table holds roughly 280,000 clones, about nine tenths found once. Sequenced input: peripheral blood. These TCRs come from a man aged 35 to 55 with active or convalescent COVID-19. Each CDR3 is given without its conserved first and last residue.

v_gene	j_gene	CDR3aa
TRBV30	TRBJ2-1	AWSVSDRGQDEQF
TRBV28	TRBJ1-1	ASSLLDRDTEAF
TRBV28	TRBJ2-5	ASSILGGGEETQY
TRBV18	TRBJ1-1	ASSPLPNAGVAEAF
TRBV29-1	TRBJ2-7	SVGGGQARSEQY
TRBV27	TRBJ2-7	ASSYTSAYEQY
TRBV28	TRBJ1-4	ASSLWRTAEKLF
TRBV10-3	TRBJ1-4	AIRRGGSNEKLF
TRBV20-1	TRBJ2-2	SASFQNPTGELF
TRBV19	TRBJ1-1	ASSTGLNTEAF
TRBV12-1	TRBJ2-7	ASSTRRRGAEQY
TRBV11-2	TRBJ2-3	ASSLFWDRGTDTQY
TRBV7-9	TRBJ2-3	ASSLREGPTDTQY